This T cell receptor (beta chain) was captured in a study of blood T cell repertoires in COVID-19. The CDR3 runs to 15 residues. The V gene's germline CDR1 is SGDLS and CDR2 YYNGEE. Trimming removed 6 bases from V and 1 base from J; junction bases left unmatched: 6. This table comes from immunoSEQ multiplex PCR, and its TCRdb copy is limited to in-frame clones, with some not included. The sample lists about 200,000 clones, just under 90% occurring once. This clone was detected a few times. Sequencing used PBMCs or T cells enriched from blood (not recorded which). This chain joins TRBV9 and TRBJ2-2, with 7 nucleotides matching TRBD2. The TCR comes from a woman aged 25 to 39 with acute COVID-19. The DNA of the CDR3 is TGTGCCAGCAAATTGGGCGGGGGGAACACCGGGGAGCTGTTTTTT. Protein: CASKLGGGNTGELFF. The variable domain in full, completed from reference TRBV9 and TRBJ2-2, reads DSGVTQTPKHLITATGQRVTLRCSPRSGDLSVYWYQQSLDQGLQFLIQYYNGEERAKGNILERFSAQQFPDLHSELNLSSLELGDSALYFCASKLGGGNTGELFFGEGSRLTVL.